One sample yielded the 22 T cell receptor beta chains listed below, sequenced in a study of CD8+ T cells in alopecia areata. Sample treatment: oral pan-JAK inhibitor, 5-10 mg twice daily. Reverse transcribed after extraction, RNA yielded cDNA as the sequencing template. TCRdb's copy holds only in-frame clones and misses some; the assay was immunoSEQ multiplex PCR. The sample records around 190,000 clones, around three fifths being singletons. Source: CD4+ T cells sorted from blood, taken at week 4, from a patient treated with tofacitinib. These receptors originate from a human donor with alopecia areata.

This chain uses TRBV27 with TRBJ2-2; the D gene is possibly TRBD1 (6 bases). This CDR3 comprises 15 residues. V dropped 5 bases and J dropped 0 bases, with 10 bases sitting between them. The germline V gene has CDR1 MNHEY and CDR2 SMNVEV (reference sequence). Here the CDR3 reads CASSPWTANTGELFF. CDR3 sequence (DNA): TGTGCCAGCAGTCCCTGGACAGCGAACACCGGGGAGCTGTTTTTT.

The rearrangement uses TRBV29-1 and TRBJ1-3; no definite D call. In germline, CDR1 is SQVTM, CDR2 ANQGSEA. V lost 7 bases and J lost 4, with 11 bases in between. This CDR3 comprises 12 residues. CDR3 DNA: TGCAGCGCGAGAGAGCCGGGAAACACCATATATTTT. As protein: CSAREPGNTIYF.

This clone appeared a few times. The chain has TRBV29-1 and TRBJ1-1; 7 nucleotides align to TRBD1. This CDR3 has 13 amino acids. The germline V gene encodes CDR1 SQVTM and CDR2 ANQGSEA. The J segment lost 8 bases and the V segment lost 8 bases, leaving 14 bases of the junction unmatched. CDR3 in DNA: TGCAGCTCGTTGGTATCCAGGGGGGCCGAAGCTTTCTTT. This gives the protein CSSLVSRGAEAFF.

The chain joins TRBV7-9 to TRBJ2-3, with D tentatively TRBD2 (5 bases). Germline CDR1 is SEHNR and CDR2 is FQNEAQ (reference sequence). Trimming left V 1 base short and J 5 bases short, with 13 bases between. The CDR3 contains 15 residues. CDR3 region: CASSLVLWTRDTQYF. DNA of the CDR3: TGTGCCAGCAGCTTAGTTCTATGGACTCGAGATACGCAGTATTTT. Using reference TRBV7-9 and TRBJ2-3 for the parts outside the CDR3, the full variable domain is DTGVSQNPRHKITKRGQNVTFRCDPISEHNRLYWYRQTLGQGPEFLTYFQNEAQLEKSRLLSDRFSAERPKGSFSTLEIQRTEQGDSAMYLCASSLVLWTRDTQYFGPGTRLTVL.

Comment on this clone: An end of the junction differs from the germline gene, which may be a read error. Here the CDR3 reads CASSLAGAGRDTQYF. The CDR3, as DNA: TGTGCCAGCAGCCTAGCGGGGGCGGGGAGAGATACGCAGTATTTT. The chain employs TRBV7-9 and TRBJ2-3; TRBD2 matches 10 bases. Germline V CDR1 and CDR2: SEHNR, FQNEAQ (reference sequence). The CDR3 is 15 amino acids.

V and J are TRBV30 and TRBJ2-3, with 9 bases that match TRBD1. This CDR3 spans 13 amino acids. Germline assignment: CDR1 GTSNPN and CDR2 SVGIG (reference sequence). V lost 3 bases and J lost 7; bases outside the gene matches: 5. The CDR3 reads CAWRGTGSYTQYF. The CDR3 DNA follows: TGTGCCTGGAGGGGGACAGGGTCATATACGCAGTATTTT.

With regard to this clone: One junction end disagrees with the germline gene, perhaps due to a read error. V usage is TRBV7-7 and J usage is TRBJ2-5; tentatively, D is TRBD1 (6 bases). CDR3 size: 16 residues. The germline CDR1 and CDR2 sequences are SSHAT and FNYEAQ (reference sequence). In DNA form, the CDR3 reads TGTGCTAGCAGCCTCGGGATGACAGGTCTGAAAGAGACCCAGTACTTC. It yields the protein CASSLGMTGLKETQYF. Full variable domain (missing parts from reference TRBV7-7 and TRBJ2-5): GAGVSQSPRYKVTKRGQDVTLRCDPISSHATLYWYQQALGQGPEFLTYFNYEAQPDKSGLPSDRFSAERPEGSISTLTIQRTEQRDSAMYRCASSLGMTGLKETQYFGPGTRLLVL.

The chain combines TRBV7-2 with TRBJ2-5; 7 nucleotides line up with TRBD1. Germline V gene data show CDR1 as SGHTA and CDR2 as FQGNSA. This CDR3 spans 15 amino acids. The V and J ends lost 3 bases and 5 bases, in that order; junction bases with no gene match: 9. Here the CDR3 DNA reads TGTGCCAGCAGCTTGCCCACAGGGGCCTCGGAGACCCAGTACTTC. Translation gives CASSLPTGASETQYF.

The chain links TRBV29-1 to TRBJ2-6; D is unclear. The V gene's germline CDR1 is SQVTM and CDR2 ANQGSEA. V dropped 4 bases and J dropped 2 bases, with 15 bases sitting between them. The CDR3 extends over 16 amino acids. The CDR3 nucleotides read TGCAGCGTTGGTTACAGCAAGCGAGCTGGGGCCAACGTCCTGACTTTC. As protein: CSVGYSKRAGANVLTF.

The chain combines TRBV7-9 with TRBJ2-7; 7 nucleotides line up with TRBD2. The germline CDR1 and CDR2 sequences are SEHNR and FQNEAQ (reference sequence). The V segment lost 5 bases and the J segment 7 bases; nucleotides outside the gene matches: 8. The CDR3 has 13 amino acids. In DNA form, the CDR3 reads TGTGCCAGCAGCCGAGGGACTACCGGGGAGCAGTACTTC. Translation: CASSRGTTGEQYF.

A single count supports this clone. The chain has TRBV18 and TRBJ2-3; D is ambiguous. CDR1 and CDR2 (germline): KGHSH, LQKENI. The CDR3 is 15 residues long. The V and J ends lost 6 bases and 0 bases respectively, with 13 bases between them. CDR3 DNA sequence: TGTGCCAGCTCCCCCCTCACGTTCAGCACAGATACGCAGTATTTT. Translated: CASSPLTFSTDTQYF.

The chain employs TRBV7-9 and TRBJ1-2; D is uncertain. The V end was cut by 2 bases, the J end by 2 bases, with 18 bases between. This CDR3 is built from 17 residues. Per germline, CDR1 SEHNR and CDR2 FQNEAQ (reference sequence). This CDR3 is CASSLIPNSKPNYGYTF. CDR3 DNA sequence: TGTGCCAGCAGCTTAATTCCTAATAGTAAGCCCAACTATGGCTACACCTTC.

This clone was seen a handful of times. V is TRBV29-1 and J is TRBJ2-3; D uncertain. The V end lost 4 bases, the J end lost 0 bases, and 11 bases lay between the germline ends. The CDR3 has 14 residues. Germline CDR1 SQVTM, CDR2 ANQGSEA. The CDR3 loop is CSVAPGLSTDTQYF. For the CDR3, the DNA is TGCAGCGTTGCGCCTGGTCTAAGCACAGATACGCAGTATTTT.

The J gene is TRBJ2-5, the V gene TRBV30; tentatively, D is TRBD1 (5 bases). This CDR3 contains 12 residues. V lost 5 bases and J 7 bases, leaving 14 bases between the germline ends. In germline, CDR1 is GTSNPN, CDR2 SVGIG (reference sequence). The chain's CDR3 is CAWDRARRTQYF. CDR3 coding DNA: TGTGCCTGGGACAGAGCCCGACGGACCCAGTACTTC.

This clone was seen only a few times. The rearrangement uses TRBV29-1 and TRBJ2-7; 7 bases align to TRBD1. CDR1 is SQVTM and CDR2 is ANQGSEA in the germline V gene. Trimming cost V 4 bases and J 6 bases; bases outside gene matches: 12. This CDR3 comprises 14 residues. The CDR3 loop is CSVGFRQGPSEQYF. CDR3 bases: TGCAGCGTTGGATTTCGACAGGGTCCCTCCGAGCAGTACTTC.

J is TRBJ2-5 and V is TRBV29-1; D may be TRBD1 or TRBD2 (6 bases each). The CDR3 has 12 amino acids. With 3 bases removed from V and 5 bases from J, the gap between germline ends came to 10 bases. Germline values: CDR1 SQVTM, CDR2 ANQGSEA. The CDR3 DNA reads as TGCAGCGTTGAGGGGGCGGGGGAGACCCAGTACTTC. Translated, it gives CSVEGAGETQYF. Together with reference TRBV29-1 and TRBJ2-5, the CDR3 gives the full variable domain: SAVISQKPSRDICQRGTSLTIQCQVDSQVTMMFWYRQQPGQSLTLIATANQGSEATYESGFVIDKFPISRPNLTFSTLTVSNMSPEDSSIYLCSVEGAGETQYFGPGTRLLVL.

This clone has only a few counts. V and J are TRBV10-2 and TRBJ2-1; 10 nucleotides align to TRBD2. This CDR3 is built from 14 residues. From germline, CDR1 is WSHSY and CDR2 SAAADI. V was pared by 11 bases and J by 7 bases, with 11 bases of the junction left unmatched. The CDR3 coding sequence is TGCGCCGGTAGAGGGGAGCGGGGGGGGAATGAGCAGTTCTTC. It encodes CAGRGERGGNEQFF.

This clone was observed a handful of times. The chain recombines TRBV29-1 with TRBJ2-1, with D possibly matching TRBD2 (7 bases). V shed 7 bases and J shed 7 bases, with 23 bases lying between them. The CDR3 has 15 residues. Germline lookup yields CDR1 SQVTM and CDR2 ANQGSEA. The CDR3 region has the DNA TGCAGCGATGACGGAGTGGGGGGGGCCGGGAATGAGCAGTTCTTC. Its translation: CSDDGVGGAGNEQFF.

This sequence joins TRBV10-3 and TRBJ2-5, with a weak D call TRBD1 (6 bases). Deletions cut 7 bases from V and 5 bases from J, with 14 bases between. This CDR3 has 13 residues. Germline V gives CDR1 ENHRY, CDR2 SYGVKD. CDR3 DNA: TGTGCCATCACCAACAGGGCTGCGGAGACCCAGTACTTC. Its translation is CAITNRAAETQYF.

The rearrangement joins TRBV5-1 to TRBJ2-6; no firm D call. CDR3 length: 16 amino acids. Trimming cost V 1 base and J 0 bases, with 8 bases left between them. CDR1 SGHRS and CDR2 YFSETQ come from the germline V gene. For the CDR3, the DNA is TGCGCCAGCAGCTTGTTTGGCGTCTCTGGGGCCAACGTCCTGACTTTC. It specifies CASSLFGVSGANVLTF. Drawing the rest from reference TRBV5-1 and TRBJ2-6, the complete variable domain is KAGVTQTPRYLIKTRGQQVTLSCSPISGHRSVSWYQQTPGQGLQFLFEYFSETQRNKGNFPGRFSGRQFSNSRSEMNVSTLELGDSALYLCASSLFGVSGANVLTFGAGSRLTVL.

The chain combines TRBV19 with TRBJ2-1; D may be TRBD2 (6 bases). V lost 2 bases, J lost 0 bases, and 11 bases lay in between. Germline V gives CDR1 LNHDA, CDR2 SQIVND (reference sequence). CDR3 size: 16 residues. The CDR3 sequence: CASSISAEGSYNEQFF. The CDR3, as DNA: TGTGCCAGTAGTATATCTGCGGAGGGCTCCTACAATGAGCAGTTCTTC.

This clone has just a few counts. The V and J genes are TRBV11-2 and TRBJ2-1, with D tentatively TRBD1 (6 bases). CDR1 and CDR2 (germline): SGHAT, FQNNGV. V was trimmed by 5 bases and J by 0 bases, leaving 11 bases between them. The CDR3 has 15 amino acids. CDR3 loop: CASSQDSSSYNEQFF. The DNA for the CDR3 is TGTGCCAGCAGCCAGGACAGTAGCTCCTACAATGAGCAGTTCTTC.